This section outlines one TCR beta chain sequence together with its context. The source of the sample is a study of blood T cell repertoires in COVID-19. Study at large: COVID-19 samples, acute and convalescent, were from the United States, Italy and Spain. T cells, B-cell-depleted T cells, or PBMCs supplied cDNA or gDNA.

Per the study methods: Quantification of nucleated cells was approximated via reference gene primer amplification. Libraries were prepared by immunoSEQ multiplex PCR; TCRdb keeps only in-frame clonotypes and omits some of them. V and J calls and clone size follow that table, whereas D and trimming were derived from the DNA. In the table there are approximately 180,000 clones, about 79% of which are singletons. The CDR3 extends over 14 amino acids. Trimming cost V 3 bases and J 1 base, with 9 bases left between them. The germline CDR1 and CDR2 sequences are MDHEN and SYDVKM. The chain has TRBV28 and TRBJ1-1; possibly TRBD1 for D (5 bases). The specimen was peripheral blood. The sequence came from a woman aged 70-85 years with acute or convalescent COVID-19. As DNA, the CDR3 is TGTGCCAGCAGTTTGCAGGGTCGGAACACTGAAGCTTTCTTT. This codes for CASSLQGRNTEAFF.